The 18 T cell receptor beta chains below were found in one sample sequenced in a study of identical twins. MiXCR was run by TCRdb on the 5' RACE reads, yielding one entry per CDR3 protein. This table holds some 600,000 distinct CDR3 sequences, roughly 6.6% found once. These data were also filed under a second study, of yellow fever vaccine responses in identical twins.

Material for sequencing was PBMCs. These receptors originate from a woman under 30 in good health.

The J gene is TRBJ2-7, the V gene TRBV20-1, with D possibly matching TRBD2 (5 bases). This CDR3 is built from 13 residues. Trimming pared 0 bases from V and 2 bases from J, leaving 8 bases between. Germline V gene lookup returns CDR1 DFQATT and CDR2 SNEGSKA (reference sequence). The CDR3 spells CSAREIGAYEQYF. The CDR3 nucleotides are TGCAGTGCTAGAGAAATCGGGGCCTACGAGCAGTACTTC.

This clonotype occurred many times. The V call is TRBV20-1, the J call TRBJ2-7, with 8 bases aligning to TRBD1. V lost 0 bases and J lost 3; bases outside the gene matches: 7. Germline CDR1 DFQATT, CDR2 SNEGSKA (reference sequence). The CDR3 extends over 15 amino acids. The CDR3, as DNA: TGCAGTGCTAGAGACCGACAGGGGAGGTTCTACGAGCAGTACGTC. Translating it yields CSARDRQGRFYEQYV.

The chain uses TRBV4-1 and TRBJ1-1; D remains ambiguous. CDR1 and CDR2 (germline): MGHRA, YSYEKL. Trimming took off 5 bases at V and 4 bases at J, with 14 bases between the two ends. The CDR3 is made up of 14 amino acids. This CDR3 is CASSFLGRTTEAFF. CDR3 nucleotides: TGCGCCAGCAGCTTCCTGGGCAGGACCACTGAAGCTTTCTTT.

The sample holds a few counts of this clonotype. V gene TRBV20-1 combines with J gene TRBJ1-2; 7 bases map to TRBD1. Unmatched junction bases numbered 6, after V lost 6 bases and J lost 5 bases. Germline V gene lookup returns CDR1 DFQATT and CDR2 SNEGSKA (reference sequence). This CDR3 has 12 amino acids. CDR3 amino acids: CSAAHRGYGYTF. CDR3 nucleotide sequence: TGCAGTGCGGCCCACAGGGGATATGGCTACACCTTC.

This clonotype was detected only a few times. V is TRBV12-3 or TRBV12-4 and J is TRBJ1-2, with 9 bases lining up with TRBD1. CDR3 length: 14 residues. Unmatched junction bases numbered 7, after V lost 3 bases and J lost 8 bases. The CDR3 DNA follows: TGTGCCAGCAGTTTGGGACAGGGAGTTGGCGGCTACACCTTC. This codes for CASSLGQGVGGYTF.

This clonotype was detected many times. The chain has TRBV27 and TRBJ1-1; no definite D call. The CDR3 is 14 residues long. The V end was cut by 1 base, the J end by 6 bases, with 12 bases between. CDR1 and CDR2 (germline): MNHEY, SMNVEV (reference sequence). The CDR3 here is CASSLLPKAAEAFF. In DNA, the CDR3 is TGTGCCAGCAGTTTATTACCCAAGGCAGCTGAAGCTTTCTTT.

The rearrangement uses TRBV7-2 and TRBJ2-5, with a tentative D call TRBD2 (6 bases). The germline V gene has CDR1 SGHTA and CDR2 FQGNSA. The CDR3 loop spans 13 amino acids. V was cut by 8 bases and J by 1 base, with 11 bases left in between. CDR3 region: CASGGDSQETQYF. The CDR3 DNA is TGTGCCAGCGGCGGGGACTCCCAAGAGACCCAGTACTTC.

The chain recombines TRBV20-1 with TRBJ2-5; D tentatively fits TRBD1 or TRBD2 (5 bases each). CDR1 and CDR2 from the germline V gene are DFQATT and SNEGSKA (reference sequence). The CDR3 is made up of 12 amino acids. V lost 6 bases and J 4 bases, leaving 12 bases between the germline ends. As DNA, the CDR3 is TGCAGTGCGAAATCTGGGGGAGAGACCCAGTACTTC. It specifies CSAKSGGETQYF.

This clonotype was counted ten times or more. The chain carries TRBV5-5 and TRBJ1-1; the D is unclear. The CDR3 is 13 amino acids. Germline CDR1 is SGHKS and CDR2 is YYEKEE (reference sequence). V lost 1 base and J lost 4, with 8 bases in between. The CDR3: CASSLFGGTEAFF. CDR3 sequence (DNA): TGTGCCAGCAGCTTGTTTGGTGGCACTGAAGCTTTCTTT. Complete variable domain (other parts from reference TRBV5-5 and TRBJ1-1): DAGVTQSPTHLIKTRGQQVTLRCSPISGHKSVSWYQQVLGQGPQFIFQYYEKEERGRGNFPDRFSARQFPNYSSELNVNALLLGDSALYLCASSLFGGTEAFFGQGTRLTVV.

This clonotype was found many times. This chain connects TRBV5-1 to TRBJ1-2; TRBD1 matches at 9 bases. The length of the CDR3 is 14 residues. The V and J ends lost 4 bases and 7 bases, in that order; junction bases with no gene match: 8. Germline CDR1 is SGHRS and CDR2 is YFSETQ. Here the CDR3 DNA reads TGCGCCAGCAGCCTCGGAGAGGGACAGGGTGGCTACACCTTC. Residues: CASSLGEGQGGYTF.

This clonotype was seen ten or more times. The rearrangement uses TRBV5-1 and TRBJ2-1; D tentatively reads TRBD1 or TRBD2 (5 bases each). Between the trimmed V and J ends, which lost 3 bases and 6 bases, there was a span of 13 bases. CDR1 and CDR2 from the germline V gene are SGHRS and YFSETQ. The length of the CDR3 is 14 residues. As DNA, the CDR3 is TGCGCCAGCAGCTCGGACATCGGAGGCAATGAGCAGTTCTTC. Translation gives CASSSDIGGNEQFF.

Of note for this clonotype: The junction departs from germline at one end; a sequencing error may be responsible. This sequence joins TRBV28 and TRBJ2-1, with D hard to call. CDR3 length equals 15 residues. In germline, CDR1 is MDHEN, CDR2 SYDVKM. The CDR3 reads CGSTPKVYSYNEQFF. The DNA of the CDR3 is TGTGGCAGCACCCCTAAGGTTTACTCCTACAATGAGCAGTTCTTC. The variable domain in full, with the rest retrieved from reference TRBV28 and TRBJ2-1, is DVKVTQSSRYLVKRTGEKVFLECVQDMDHENMFWYRQDPGLGLRLIYFSYDVKMKEKGDIPEGYSVSREKKERFSLILESASTNQTSMYLCGSTPKVYSYNEQFFGPGTRLTVL.

This chain joins TRBV5-1 and TRBJ2-1; possibly TRBD2 for D (6 bases). The V gene's germline CDR1 is SGHRS and CDR2 YFSETQ. V shed 6 bases and J shed 9 bases, with 19 bases lying between them. The CDR3 runs to 14 residues. CDR3 in amino acids: CASTYGDLIGEQFF. The CDR3 DNA reads as TGCGCCAGCACCTACGGGGACTTGATTGGTGAGCAGTTCTTC.

The CDR3 spells CASSQEGGRQPQHF. The DNA of the CDR3 is TGTGCCAGCAGCCAAGAGGGCGGACGTCAGCCCCAGCATTTT. The J gene is TRBJ1-5, the V gene TRBV3-1; unclear D gene. Trimming shortened V by 0 bases and J by 6 bases, and 9 bases separated the two germline ends. The CDR3 extends over 14 amino acids. Germline lookup yields CDR1 LGHDT and CDR2 YNNKEL (reference sequence).

V and J are TRBV28 and TRBJ1-5, with 7 bases lining up with TRBD1. V trimming: 6 bases; J trimming: 2 bases; junction bases outside the gene matches: 4. This CDR3 region has 14 residues. The germline V gene encodes CDR1 MDHEN and CDR2 SYDVKM. The chain's CDR3 is CASSDREGNQPQHF. The DNA of the CDR3 is TGTGCCAGCAGCGACAGGGAGGGCAATCAGCCCCAGCATTTT. The full variable domain, in which reference TRBV28 and TRBJ1-5 provide the parts outside the CDR3, is DVKVTQSSRYLVKRTGEKVFLECVQDMDHENMFWYRQDPGLGLRLIYFSYDVKMKEKGDIPEGYSVSREKKERFSLILESASTNQTSMYLCASSDREGNQPQHFGDGTRLSIL.

This clonotype was observed a few times. This chain links TRBV12-3 or TRBV12-4 with TRBJ2-7; no reliable D call. With 2 bases removed from V and 2 bases from J, the gap between germline ends came to 10 bases. The CDR3 consists of 14 residues. CDR3 DNA: TGTGCCAGCAGTTTAAGAAGGGCCCCCTACGAGCAGTACTTC. It codes for CASSLRRAPYEQYF.

This chain joins TRBV20-1 and TRBJ2-2; D gene uncertain. The CDR3 sequence is 12 residues long. With 1 base removed from V and 7 bases from J, the gap between germline ends came to 7 bases. In germline, CDR1 is DFQATT, CDR2 SNEGSKA (reference sequence). The CDR3 DNA is TGCAGTGCTAGAGCCCAAGGCGGGGAGCTGTTTTTT. Its translation is CSARAQGGELFF.

This chain links TRBV11-2 with TRBJ2-5; TRBD2 aligns across 9 bases. With V trimmed by 0 bases and J by 5 bases, 10 bases remained unmatched. Germline CDR1 reads SGHAT; CDR2 reads FQNNGV. CDR3 length: 17 residues. In DNA form, the CDR3 reads TGTGCCAGCAGCTTAGATCAAGGGCGGGGGGGCCGGGAGACCCAGTACTTC. Its protein is CASSLDQGRGGRETQYF.